The 14 T cell receptor beta chains presented below share a single source sample, sequenced in a study of blood T cell repertoires in COVID-19. Assay used: immunoSEQ multiplex PCR; TCRdb lists only in-frame clones, some missing. The sample lists roughly 200,000 clones, 82% occurring once. The sequenced material came from PBMCs or T cells enriched from blood (not recorded which). The receptor source for this set is a woman aged 55-75 years with acute COVID-19.

The rearrangement joins TRBV3-1 (or the pseudogene TRBV3-2) to TRBJ2-1; 7 positions match TRBD2. CDR1 and CDR2 (germline): LGHDT, YNNKEL (reference sequence). This CDR3 is built from 15 residues. V shed 1 base, J shed 9 bases, and the junction held 9 bases outside the gene matches. The CDR3 reads CASSQGGRVYGEQFF. CDR3 nucleotide sequence: TGTGCCAGCAGCCAAGGAGGGAGGGTTTACGGTGAGCAGTTCTTC.

This sequence joins TRBV28 and TRBJ1-2; maybe TRBD1 (5 bases). The ends were cut back, 3 bases at V and 3 bases at J, with 14 bases in the middle. The germline gives CDR1 MDHEN, CDR2 SYDVKM. This CDR3 region has 15 residues. CDR3 coding DNA: TGTGCCAGCAGTTTCAGGGAGGGGTCCTACTATGGCTACACCTTC. This translates into CASSFREGSYYGYTF.

This clone has more than one count but fewer than ten. CDR3 in DNA: TGTGCCAGCTCACACTCCCGGGACAGAGGAAACACCATATATTTT. Amino acid sequence: CASSHSRDRGNTIYF. This chain links TRBV18 with TRBJ1-3, with 7 positions matching TRBD1. CDR1 is KGHSH, CDR2 LQKENI, per germline. This CDR3 is built from 15 residues. Trimming took 4 bases from V and 4 from J; bases not matched to a gene: 7.

CDR3 residues: CASSLDGSGNTIYF. The CDR3 bases are TGCGCCAGCAGCTTGGACGGCTCTGGAAACACCATATATTTT. This chain uses TRBV5-1 with TRBJ1-3; D unresolved. Germline loops: CDR1 SGHRS, CDR2 YFSETQ. The ends were cut back, 0 bases at V and 0 bases at J, with 4 bases in the middle. The CDR3 sequence is 14 residues long.

This rearrangement joins TRBV7-2 to TRBJ2-1, with 10 nucleotides matching TRBD1. Germline CDR1 SGHTA, CDR2 FQGNSA. With V trimmed by 4 bases and J by 2 bases, 2 bases remained unmatched. There are 15 residues in the CDR3. The CDR3 coding sequence is TGTGCCAGCAGCTCCGGACAGGGGGCCTACAATGAGCAGTTCTTC. Its protein product is CASSSGQGAYNEQFF.

This chain uses TRBV24-1 with TRBJ2-5; D perhaps matches TRBD2 (6 bases). Trimming removed 5 bases from V and 0 bases from J, with 15 bases in between. The CDR3 runs to 16 residues. CDR1 is KGHDR and CDR2 is SFDVKD in the germline V gene. The CDR3 sequence: CATSAGGGGYQETQYF. CDR3 DNA sequence: TGTGCCACCAGTGCCGGGGGAGGCGGGTACCAAGAGACCCAGTACTTC.

The chain has TRBV7-6 and TRBJ2-7, with 9 bases lining up with TRBD1. CDR3 length: 15 amino acids. Germline-derived CDR1 and CDR2 are SGHVS and FNYEAQ. The V and J ends lost 0 bases and 6 bases, in that order; junction bases with no gene match: 6. The DNA of the CDR3 is TGTGCCAGCAGCTTAGCTCGGACAGGGGTCCCCGAGCAGTACTTC. Amino acid sequence: CASSLARTGVPEQYF.

The rearrangement uses TRBV9 and TRBJ2-1; 8 bases fit TRBD1. Germline CDR1 is SGDLS and CDR2 is YYNGEE. The V gene end was trimmed by 4 bases and the J gene end by 2 bases; junction bases not matched to a gene: 8. The CDR3 extends over 16 amino acids. CDR3 nucleotides: TGTGCCAGCAGCAATACCGGGACAGGACCCTACAATGAGCAGTTCTTC. It codes for CASSNTGTGPYNEQFF.

The chain employs TRBV3-1 (or the pseudogene TRBV3-2) and TRBJ1-2, with D uncertain. V was trimmed by 3 bases and J by 4 bases, leaving 18 bases between them. This CDR3 spans 16 amino acids. Germline lookup yields CDR1 LGHDT and CDR2 YNNKEL (reference sequence). In nucleotides, the CDR3 is TGTGCCAGCAGCCACGCGGGCAGGCCCAACACCTATGGCTACACCTTC. Protein product: CASSHAGRPNTYGYTF.

The CDR3 DNA is TGCGCCAGCAGTGGACAGGGGGCTGGCACAGATACGCAGTATTTT. Its translation is CASSGQGAGTDTQYF. The chain has TRBV10-2 and TRBJ2-3; TRBD1 matches 10 bases. Trimming took 4 bases from V and 1 from J; bases not matched to a gene: 2. Germline lookup yields CDR1 WSHSY and CDR2 SAAADI. CDR3 length: 15 residues.

CDR3 sequence (DNA): TGCGCCAGCAGCCAAGATCCGGGCGGGGGAAACAATGAGCAGTTCTTC. It encodes CASSQDPGGGNNEQFF. This sequence joins TRBV4-3 and TRBJ2-1, with 7 bases fitting TRBD2. The CDR3 contains 16 residues. V shed 0 bases, J shed 5 bases, and the junction held 7 bases outside the gene matches. The germline CDR1 and CDR2 sequences are LGHNA and YSLEER.

This clone was seen only a few times. This chain joins TRBV5-8 and TRBJ1-2; TRBD1 agrees at 9 bases. CDR3 length: 13 residues. V shed 4 bases, J shed 6 bases, and the junction held 4 bases outside the gene matches. Germline CDR1 is SGHTS and CDR2 is YDEGEE. The CDR3 sequence: CASSRDREHGYTF. The CDR3 DNA reads as TGTGCCAGCAGCCGGGACAGGGAACATGGCTACACCTTC. The whole variable domain, filled in from reference TRBV5-8 and TRBJ1-2, reads EAGVTQSPTHLIKTRGQQATLRCSPISGHTSVYWYQQALGLGLQFLLWYDEGEERNRGNFPPRFSGRQFPNYSSELNVNALELEDSALYLCASSRDREHGYTFGSGTRLTVV.

This clone was observed once. V usage is TRBV5-4 and J usage is TRBJ2-7; 12 bases are shared with TRBD2. Germline V CDR1 and CDR2: SGHNT, YYREEE (reference sequence). J was trimmed by 2 bases and V by 0 bases; bases with no gene match: 3. The CDR3 runs to 16 residues. In DNA form, the CDR3 reads TGTGCCAGCAGCTTGGGACTAGCGGGAGTGACCTACGAGCAGTACTTC. This translates into CASSLGLAGVTYEQYF. Looking up the rest from reference TRBV5-4 and TRBJ2-7 gives the full variable domain: ETGVTQSPTHLIKTRGQQVTLRCSSQSGHNTVSWYQQALGQGPQFIFQYYREEENGRGNFPPRFSGLQFPNYSSELNVNALELDDSALYLCASSLGLAGVTYEQYFGPGTRLTVT.

This clone was recorded a few times. V gene TRBV6-2 or TRBV6-3 combines with J gene TRBJ2-3, with D hard to call. The V gene's germline CDR1 is MNHEY and CDR2 SVGEGT. This CDR3 has 16 residues. V lost 5 bases and J 6 bases, leaving 21 bases between the germline ends. CDR3 sequence (DNA): TGTGCCAGCAGTAAGAGGTTCAAGAAAGGAGTGGATACGCAGTATTTT. It specifies CASSKRFKKGVDTQYF.